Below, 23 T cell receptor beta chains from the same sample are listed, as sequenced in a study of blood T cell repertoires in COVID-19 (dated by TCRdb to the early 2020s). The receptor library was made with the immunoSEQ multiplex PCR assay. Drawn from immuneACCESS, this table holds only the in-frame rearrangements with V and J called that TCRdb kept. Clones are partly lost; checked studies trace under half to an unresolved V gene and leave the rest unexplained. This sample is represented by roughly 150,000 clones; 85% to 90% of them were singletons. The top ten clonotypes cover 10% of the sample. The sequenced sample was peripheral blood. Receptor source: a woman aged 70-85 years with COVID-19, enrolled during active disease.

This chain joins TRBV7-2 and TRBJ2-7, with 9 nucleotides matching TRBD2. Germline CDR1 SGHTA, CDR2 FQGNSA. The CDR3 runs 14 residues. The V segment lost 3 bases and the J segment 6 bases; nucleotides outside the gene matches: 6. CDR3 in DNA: TGTGCCAGCAGCTTGCAGCGGGGGGTGGGCGAGCAGTACTTC. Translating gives CASSLQRGVGEQYF.

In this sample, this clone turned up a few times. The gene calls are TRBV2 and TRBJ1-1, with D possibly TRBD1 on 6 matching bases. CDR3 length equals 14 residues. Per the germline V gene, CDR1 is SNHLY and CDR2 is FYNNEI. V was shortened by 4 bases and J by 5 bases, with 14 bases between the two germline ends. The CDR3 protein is CASSVRGAGTEAFF. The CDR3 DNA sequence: TGTGCCAGCAGTGTGCGGGGGGCGGGAACTGAAGCTTTCTTT.

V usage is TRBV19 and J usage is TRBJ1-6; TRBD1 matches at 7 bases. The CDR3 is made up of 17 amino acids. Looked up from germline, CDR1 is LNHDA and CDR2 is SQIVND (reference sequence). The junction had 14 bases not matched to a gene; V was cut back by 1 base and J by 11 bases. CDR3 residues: CASSIGLRDSYTPPLHF. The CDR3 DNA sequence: TGTGCCAGTAGTATAGGACTGAGGGACAGCTACACGCCACCCCTCCACTTT.

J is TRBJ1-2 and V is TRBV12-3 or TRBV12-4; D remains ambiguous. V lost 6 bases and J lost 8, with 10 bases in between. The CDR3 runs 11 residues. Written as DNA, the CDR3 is TGTGCCAGCAGAATTCAGCGGGGCTACACCTTC. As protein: CASRIQRGYTF.

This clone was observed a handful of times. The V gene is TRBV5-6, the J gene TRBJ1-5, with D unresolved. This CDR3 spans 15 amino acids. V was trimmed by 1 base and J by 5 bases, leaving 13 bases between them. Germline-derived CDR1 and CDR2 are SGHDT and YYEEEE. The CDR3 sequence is CASSLKERADQPQHF. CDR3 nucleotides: TGTGCCAGCAGCTTGAAGGAGAGGGCAGATCAGCCCCAGCATTTT. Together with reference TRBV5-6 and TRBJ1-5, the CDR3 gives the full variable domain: DAGVTQSPTHLIKTRGQQVTLRCSPKSGHDTVSWYQQALGQGPQFIFQYYEEEERQRGNFPDRFSGHQFPNYSSELNVNALLLGDSALYLCASSLKERADQPQHFGDGTRLSIL.

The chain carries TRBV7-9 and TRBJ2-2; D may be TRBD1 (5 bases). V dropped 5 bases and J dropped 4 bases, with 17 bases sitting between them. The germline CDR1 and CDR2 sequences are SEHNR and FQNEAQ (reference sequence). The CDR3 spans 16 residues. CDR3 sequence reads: CASSPPGRVGTGELFF. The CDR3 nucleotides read TGTGCCAGCAGCCCCCCGGGCAGGGTGGGCACCGGGGAGCTGTTTTTT.

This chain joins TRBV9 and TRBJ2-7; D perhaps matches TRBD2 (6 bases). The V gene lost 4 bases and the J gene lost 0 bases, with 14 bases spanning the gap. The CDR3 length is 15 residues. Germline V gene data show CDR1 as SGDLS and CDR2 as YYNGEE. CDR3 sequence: CASSPLSGTSYEQYF. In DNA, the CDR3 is TGTGCCAGCAGCCCCCTTAGCGGTACCTCCTACGAGCAGTACTTC.

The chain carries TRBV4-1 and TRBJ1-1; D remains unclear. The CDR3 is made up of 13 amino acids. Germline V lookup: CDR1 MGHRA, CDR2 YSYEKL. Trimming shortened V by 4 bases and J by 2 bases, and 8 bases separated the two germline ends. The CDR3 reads CASSLGLNTEAFF. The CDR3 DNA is TGCGCCAGCAGCCTCGGACTTAACACTGAAGCTTTCTTT.

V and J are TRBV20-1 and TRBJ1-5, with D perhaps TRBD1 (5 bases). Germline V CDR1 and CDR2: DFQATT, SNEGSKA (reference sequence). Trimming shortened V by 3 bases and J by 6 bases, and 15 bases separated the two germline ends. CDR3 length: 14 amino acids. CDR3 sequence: CSASAGGVGQPQHF. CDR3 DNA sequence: TGCAGTGCTAGTGCGGGGGGGGTAGGTCAGCCCCAGCATTTT.

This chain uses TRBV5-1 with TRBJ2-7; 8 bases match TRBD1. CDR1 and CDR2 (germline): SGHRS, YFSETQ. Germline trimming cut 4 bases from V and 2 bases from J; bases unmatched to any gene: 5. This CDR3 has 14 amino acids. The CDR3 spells CASSIRQGPYEQYF. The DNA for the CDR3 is TGCGCCAGCAGCATACGACAGGGGCCCTACGAGCAGTACTTC.

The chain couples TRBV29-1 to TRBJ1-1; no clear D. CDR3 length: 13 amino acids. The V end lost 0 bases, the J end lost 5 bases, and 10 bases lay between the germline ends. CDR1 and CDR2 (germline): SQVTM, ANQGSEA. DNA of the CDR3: TGCAGCGTTGAAGATCTTACGAGAACTGAAGCTTTCTTT. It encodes CSVEDLTRTEAFF.

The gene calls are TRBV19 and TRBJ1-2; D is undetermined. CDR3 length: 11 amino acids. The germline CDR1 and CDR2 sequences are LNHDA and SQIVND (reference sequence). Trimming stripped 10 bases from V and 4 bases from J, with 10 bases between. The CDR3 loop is CATLAVYGYTF. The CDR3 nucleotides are TGTGCCACCCTCGCGGTCTATGGCTACACCTTC.

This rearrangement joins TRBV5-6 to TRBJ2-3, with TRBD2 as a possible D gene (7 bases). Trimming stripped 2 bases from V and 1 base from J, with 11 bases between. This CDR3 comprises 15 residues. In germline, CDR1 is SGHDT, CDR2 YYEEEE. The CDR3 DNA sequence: TGTGCCAGCAGCTTAGGAGGGGGGGGCACAGATACGCAGTATTTT. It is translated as CASSLGGGGTDTQYF.

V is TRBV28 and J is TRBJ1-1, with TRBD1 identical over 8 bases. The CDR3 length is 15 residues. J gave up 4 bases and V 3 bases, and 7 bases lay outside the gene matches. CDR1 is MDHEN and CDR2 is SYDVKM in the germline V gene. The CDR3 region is CASSFGDRGITEAFF. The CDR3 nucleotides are TGTGCCAGCAGTTTTGGTGACAGGGGAATCACTGAAGCTTTCTTT.

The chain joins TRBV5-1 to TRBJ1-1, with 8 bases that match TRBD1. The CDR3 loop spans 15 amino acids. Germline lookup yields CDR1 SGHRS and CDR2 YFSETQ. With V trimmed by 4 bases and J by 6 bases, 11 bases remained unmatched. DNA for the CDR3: TGCGCCAGCAGCGCACCGACAGGGGTTGGGGCTGAAGCTTTCTTT. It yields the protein CASSAPTGVGAEAFF.

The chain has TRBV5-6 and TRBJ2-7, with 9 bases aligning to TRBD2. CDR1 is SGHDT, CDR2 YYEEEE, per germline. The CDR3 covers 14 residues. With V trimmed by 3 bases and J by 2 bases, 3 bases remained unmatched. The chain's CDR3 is CASSSLAGTYEQYF. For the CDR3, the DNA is TGTGCCAGCAGCTCGCTAGCGGGGACCTACGAGCAGTACTTC.

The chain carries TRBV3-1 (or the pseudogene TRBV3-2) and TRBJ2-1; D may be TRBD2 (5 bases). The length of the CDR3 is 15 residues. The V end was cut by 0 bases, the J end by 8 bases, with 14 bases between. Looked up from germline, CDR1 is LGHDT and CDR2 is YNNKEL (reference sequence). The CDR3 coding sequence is TGTGCCAGCAGCCAAGAAGGACTGGGCCCTGATGAGCAGTTCTTC. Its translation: CASSQEGLGPDEQFF.

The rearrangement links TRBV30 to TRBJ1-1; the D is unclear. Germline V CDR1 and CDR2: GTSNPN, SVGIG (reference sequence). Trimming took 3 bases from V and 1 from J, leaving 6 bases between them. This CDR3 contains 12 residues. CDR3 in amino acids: CAWREGNTEAFF. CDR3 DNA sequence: TGTGCCTGGAGAGAGGGGAACACTGAAGCTTTCTTT.

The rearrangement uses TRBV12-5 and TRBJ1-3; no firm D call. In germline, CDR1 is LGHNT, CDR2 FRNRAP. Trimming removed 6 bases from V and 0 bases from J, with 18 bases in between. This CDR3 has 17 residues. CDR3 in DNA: TGTGCTAGTGGCCCGACACCTCCCTCGACCTCTGGAAACACCATATATTTT. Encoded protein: CASGPTPPSTSGNTIYF.

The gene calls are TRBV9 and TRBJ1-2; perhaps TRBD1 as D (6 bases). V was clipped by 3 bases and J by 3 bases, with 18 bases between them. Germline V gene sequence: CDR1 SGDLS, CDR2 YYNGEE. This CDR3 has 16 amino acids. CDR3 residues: CASSARGGGADYGYTF. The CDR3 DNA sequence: TGTGCCAGCAGCGCCCGAGGTGGGGGCGCGGACTATGGCTACACCTTC.

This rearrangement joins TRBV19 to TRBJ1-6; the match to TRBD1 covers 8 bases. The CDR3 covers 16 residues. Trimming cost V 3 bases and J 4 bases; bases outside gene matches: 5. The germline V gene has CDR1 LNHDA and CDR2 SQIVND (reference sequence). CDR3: CASSIGQGAYNSPLHF. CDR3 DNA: TGTGCCAGTAGTATCGGACAGGGCGCGTATAATTCACCCCTCCACTTT.

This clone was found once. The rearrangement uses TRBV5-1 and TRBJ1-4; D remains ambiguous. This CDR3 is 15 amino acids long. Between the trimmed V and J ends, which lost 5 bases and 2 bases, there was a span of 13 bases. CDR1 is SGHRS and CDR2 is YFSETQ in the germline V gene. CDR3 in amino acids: CASRGSTATNEKLFF. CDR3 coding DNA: TGCGCCAGCAGAGGGAGTACAGCGACTAATGAAAAACTGTTTTTT.

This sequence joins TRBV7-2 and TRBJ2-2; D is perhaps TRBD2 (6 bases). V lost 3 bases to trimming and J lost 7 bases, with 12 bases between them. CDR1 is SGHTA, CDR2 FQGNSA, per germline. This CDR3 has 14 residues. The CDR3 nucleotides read TGTGCCAGCAGCTTTCTAGCGCTCCGCGGGGAGCTGTTTTTT. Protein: CASSFLALRGELFF.